The 32 T cell receptor beta chains below all came from one sample that was sequenced in a study of response to subunit inactivated influenza vaccine. TCRdb re-called the RT-PCR reads with MiXCR, one entry per CDR3 protein. This table has about 700,000 distinct CDR3 sequences, around 13% appearing once. The sequenced sample was PBMCs from blood, obtained approximately 15 days before vaccination. These receptors all stem from a man aged 50-60 years who received an inactivated influenza vaccine.

This clonotype was found a few times. The V and J genes are TRBV24-1 and TRBJ2-1, with 10 bases aligning to TRBD2. The CDR3 length is 16 residues. The germline V gene encodes CDR1 KGHDR and CDR2 SFDVKD. Trimming cost V 5 bases and J 0 bases; bases outside gene matches: 3. The CDR3 coding sequence is TGTGCCACCAGTGGGCTAGCGGGGGTCTCCTACAATGAGCAGTTCTTC. Translation gives CATSGLAGVSYNEQFF.

This clonotype was seen ten or more times. The rearrangement uses TRBV5-1 and TRBJ1-1; 8 bases align to TRBD1. J lost 0 bases, V lost 0 bases, and 1 base had no gene match. The CDR3 is made up of 15 amino acids. The germline V gene encodes CDR1 SGHRS and CDR2 YFSETQ. CDR3 coding DNA: TGCGCCAGCAGCTTGGCAGGGGGCTTGAACACTGAAGCTTTCTTT. It yields the protein CASSLAGGLNTEAFF.

In its sample, this clonotype was seen many times. The V call is TRBV5-1, the J call TRBJ2-2; D unresolved. The germline V and J ends were trimmed by 7 bases and 3 bases, with 16 bases remaining between them. Germline V gene sequence: CDR1 SGHRS, CDR2 YFSETQ. This CDR3 spans 15 amino acids. The CDR3 DNA is TGCGCCAGCTCTTCCCGGACCGGCTACACCGGGGAGCTGTTTTTT. Protein sequence: CASSSRTGYTGELFF.

This clonotype came up a few times. The V call is TRBV6-1, the J call TRBJ1-1; TRBD1 agrees at 9 bases. The junction had 8 bases not matched to a gene; V was cut back by 5 bases and J by 1 base. Germline CDR1 and CDR2: MNHNS and SASEGT. This CDR3 has 16 amino acids. CDR3 coding DNA: TGTGCCAGCAGTAAACAGGGGGCCCGATGGAACACTGAAGCTTTCTTT. It codes for CASSKQGARWNTEAFF.

The V and J genes are TRBV7-2 and TRBJ2-3; D assignment may be TRBD1 or TRBD2 (5 bases each). Per the germline V gene, CDR1 is SGHTA and CDR2 is FQGNSA. This CDR3 spans 21 amino acids. V was clipped by 3 bases and J by 5 bases, with 33 bases between them. The CDR3 sequence: CASSFSPTFLGTIASGDTQYF. As DNA, the CDR3 is TGTGCCAGCAGCTTCAGCCCAACCTTCCTAGGGACCATCGCCAGTGGAGATACGCAGTATTTT. The variable domain in full, completed from reference TRBV7-2 and TRBJ2-3, reads GAGVSQSPSNKVTEKGKDVELRCDPISGHTALYWYRQSLGQGLEFLIYFQGNSAPDKSGLPSDRFSAERTGGSVSTLTIQRTQQEDSAVYLCASSFSPTFLGTIASGDTQYFGPGTRLTVL.

J is TRBJ2-1 and V is TRBV20-1; tentatively, D is TRBD2 (5 bases). This CDR3 spans 13 amino acids. V was pared by 0 bases and J by 7 bases, with 10 bases between. CDR1 DFQATT and CDR2 SNEGSKA come from the germline V gene (reference sequence). CDR3 coding DNA: TGCAGTGCTAGAGATTTTCGAGGGAATGAGCAGTTCTTC. Encoded protein: CSARDFRGNEQFF.

The CDR3 is CASSGDGGRNTEAFF. For the CDR3, the DNA is TGCGCCAGCAGCGGCGACGGTGGTAGGAACACTGAAGCTTTCTTT. The gene calls are TRBV5-1 and TRBJ1-1, with D hard to call. This CDR3 comprises 15 residues. Trimming shortened V by 4 bases and J by 1 base, and 14 bases separated the two germline ends. Germline assignment: CDR1 SGHRS and CDR2 YFSETQ.

This chain links TRBV28 with TRBJ2-7, with 10 bases that match TRBD1. J gave up 4 bases and V 6 bases, and 6 bases lay outside the gene matches. Germline V CDR1 and CDR2: MDHEN, SYDVKM. The CDR3 is made up of 14 amino acids. CDR3 nucleotide sequence: TGTGCCAGCAGAATGGGACAGGGGAATTACGAGCAGTACTTC. Translation: CASRMGQGNYEQYF.

This clonotype was recorded many times. The chain employs TRBV4-1 and TRBJ1-1; tentative D call: TRBD1 (5 bases). Looked up from germline, CDR1 is MGHRA and CDR2 is YSYEKL. The CDR3 is 15 amino acids. The V end lost 3 bases, the J end lost 0 bases, and 11 bases lay between the germline ends. CDR3: CASSHRQLLNTEAFF. The CDR3 region has the DNA TGCGCCAGCAGCCATCGACAGTTACTGAACACTGAAGCTTTCTTT.

This clonotype occurred a few times. The chain combines TRBV12-3 or TRBV12-4 with TRBJ2-1; weak D call: TRBD1 (5 bases). This CDR3 contains 17 residues. V was clipped by 4 bases and J by 5 bases, with 21 bases between them. The CDR3 loop is CASSSRPTSPQDNEQFF. The CDR3 region has the DNA TGTGCCAGCAGTTCCCGACCGACATCTCCACAGGACAATGAGCAGTTCTTC.

This clonotype was seen a few times. The chain joins TRBV29-1 to TRBJ1-1; 7 nucleotides align to TRBD1. From germline, CDR1 is SQVTM and CDR2 ANQGSEA. The CDR3 spans 13 residues. Trimming removed 6 bases from V and 2 bases from J; junction bases left unmatched: 6. The CDR3 DNA sequence: TGCAGCGTAGCAGGGGGGGAAAACACTGAAGCTTTCTTT. Translating gives CSVAGGENTEAFF.

This clonotype was counted only a few times. The CDR3 sequence is CASSRTATQETQYF. In DNA, the CDR3 is TGTGCCAGCAGCCGCACAGCTACCCAAGAGACCCAGTACTTC. The J gene is TRBJ2-5, the V gene TRBV3-1, with unresolved D. The CDR3 runs to 14 residues. The ends were cut back, 4 bases at V and 1 base at J, with 10 bases in the middle. Germline V gene sequence: CDR1 LGHDT, CDR2 YNNKEL (reference sequence).

The genes are TRBV20-1 and TRBJ2-1; 8 nucleotides agree with TRBD2. J was trimmed by 6 bases and V by 6 bases; bases with no gene match: 10. The CDR3 is made up of 14 amino acids. Germline V gives CDR1 DFQATT, CDR2 SNEGSKA (reference sequence). The CDR3 protein is CSATPSGGVNEQFF. Here the CDR3 DNA reads TGCAGTGCCACCCCCAGCGGGGGTGTCAATGAGCAGTTCTTC.

Only a few counts were recorded for this clonotype. CDR3 DNA: TGTGCCAGCAGTTACACAGGGATGGGGTACACTGAAGCTTTCTTT. Amino acid sequence: CASSYTGMGYTEAFF. The chain carries TRBV6-2 or TRBV6-3 and TRBJ1-1; maybe TRBD1 (6 bases). The CDR3 length is 15 residues. V was shortened by 2 bases and J by 3 bases, with 13 bases between the two germline ends. Germline V gene data show CDR1 as MNHEY and CDR2 as SVGEGT.

This clonotype has a handful of counts. The V call is TRBV7-9, the J call TRBJ2-6; D is undetermined. Trimming took 5 bases from V and 4 from J, leaving 6 bases between them. Germline V CDR1 and CDR2: SEHNR, FQNEAQ (reference sequence). The CDR3 covers 13 residues. This CDR3 is CASSVNGANVLTF. The CDR3 region has the DNA TGTGCCAGCAGCGTGAACGGGGCCAACGTCCTGACTTTC. Using reference TRBV7-9 and TRBJ2-6 for the parts outside the CDR3, the full variable domain is DTGVSQNPRHKITKRGQNVTFRCDPISEHNRLYWYRQTLGQGPEFLTYFQNEAQLEKSRLLSDRFSAERPKGSFSTLEIQRTEQGDSAMYLCASSVNGANVLTFGAGSRLTVL.

The V gene is TRBV4-3, the J gene TRBJ1-4; the D is unclear. Germline values: CDR1 LGHNA, CDR2 YSLEER. The CDR3 totals 12 residues. The germline V and J ends were trimmed by 4 bases and 7 bases, with 7 bases remaining between them. The CDR3 loop is CASSLNGEKLFF. The DNA of the CDR3 is TGCGCCAGCAGCCTCAACGGTGAAAAACTGTTTTTT.

There are a few counts of this clonotype. V usage is TRBV19 and J usage is TRBJ2-1; tentative D call: TRBD1 (7 bases). Between the trimmed V and J ends, which lost 7 bases and 4 bases, there was a span of 17 bases. The CDR3 runs to 15 residues. Germline V gene sequence: CDR1 LNHDA, CDR2 SQIVND (reference sequence). In nucleotides, the CDR3 is TGTGCCAGTACCCGGACAGGAGGGGCGTACAATGAGCAGTTCTTC. Protein: CASTRTGGAYNEQFF.

This clonotype was found a few times. The V gene is TRBV28, the J gene TRBJ2-1; 7 bases fit TRBD2. Germline V CDR1 and CDR2: MDHEN, SYDVKM. The CDR3 runs to 17 residues. After removal of 6 bases from V and 0 bases from J, the junction contained 11 bases not matched to a gene. CDR3 protein: CASRPFSGLSSYNEQFF. The CDR3 bases are TGTGCCAGCAGACCCTTTAGCGGGCTCAGCTCCTACAATGAGCAGTTCTTC.

In this sample, this clonotype turned up many times. The chain links TRBV4-1 to TRBJ1-5; D unclear. Between the trimmed V and J ends, which lost 0 bases and 2 bases, there was a span of 11 bases. The CDR3 has 16 amino acids. Germline assignment: CDR1 MGHRA and CDR2 YSYEKL. The CDR3 DNA is TGCGCCAGCAGCCAAGAGGGTCTTTTGGGCAATCAGCCCCAGCATTTT. It encodes CASSQEGLLGNQPQHF.

This chain connects TRBV11-2 to TRBJ2-5; TRBD1 might be the D (5 bases). V was trimmed by 2 bases and J by 7 bases, leaving 11 bases between them. From germline, CDR1 is SGHAT and CDR2 FQNNGV. The CDR3 totals 13 residues. The CDR3 is CASSLSQGGTQYF. In DNA form, the CDR3 reads TGTGCCAGCAGCTTATCCCAGGGTGGGACCCAGTACTTC.

This clonotype was counted a few times. The chain couples TRBV6-1 to TRBJ2-7; no firm D call. The V end was cut by 10 bases, the J end by 2 bases, with 18 bases between. Germline CDR1 and CDR2: MNHNS and SASEGT. The CDR3 loop spans 14 amino acids. The CDR3 DNA follows: TGTGCCACCCATGGAAATACTATCACCTACGAGCAGTACTTC. The encoded protein is CATHGNTITYEQYF.

This clonotype was seen a few times. V and J are TRBV6-2 or TRBV6-3 and TRBJ1-1; TRBD1 might be the D (5 bases). The CDR3 spans 14 residues. Trimming removed 0 bases from V and 1 base from J, with 6 bases in between. The germline V gene encodes CDR1 MNHEY and CDR2 SVGEGT. CDR3 in DNA: TGTGCCAGCAGTTACTCACAGGAGAACACTGAAGCTTTCTTT. This translates into CASSYSQENTEAFF.

This clonotype appeared many times. V is TRBV10-3 and J is TRBJ2-2; 9 positions agree with TRBD1. This CDR3 has 15 residues. The J segment lost 11 bases and the V segment lost 6 bases, leaving 13 bases of the junction unmatched. Germline V gives CDR1 ENHRY, CDR2 SYGVKD. The CDR3 here is CAISNPGQGFGELFF. The DNA of the CDR3 is TGTGCCATCAGCAACCCGGGACAGGGTTTCGGAGAGCTGTTTTTT.

CDR3 in amino acids: CSASLPLAGGMPDTQYF. DNA of the CDR3: TGCAGTGCTAGCCTACCGCTAGCGGGAGGTATGCCAGATACGCAGTATTTT. The chain links TRBV20-1 to TRBJ2-3; 11 positions match TRBD2. The CDR3 spans 17 residues. The germline V gene encodes CDR1 DFQATT and CDR2 SNEGSKA (reference sequence). V lost 3 bases, J lost 4 bases, and 12 bases stayed unmatched.

This chain links TRBV6-2 or TRBV6-3 with TRBJ2-1; 7 positions agree with TRBD2. Germline assignment: CDR1 MNHEY and CDR2 SVGEGT. CDR3 length equals 13 residues. V lost 2 bases to trimming and J lost 9 bases; unmatched junction nucleotides: 4. CDR3 in DNA: TGTGCCAGCAGTTACCCGGGGGGAATTGAGCAGTTCTTC. Its translation is CASSYPGGIEQFF.

This clonotype was counted a few times. The rearrangement joins TRBV5-1 to TRBJ1-2; weak D call: TRBD1 (5 bases). The CDR3 length is 15 residues. Trimming removed 4 bases at V and 5 bases at J, with 18 bases between. CDR1 is SGHRS, CDR2 YFSETQ, per germline. CDR3 sequence: CASSRWGSDVYGYTF. The DNA of the CDR3 is TGCGCCAGCAGCCGATGGGGCAGCGATGTATATGGCTACACCTTC.

This clonotype has only a few counts. V is TRBV11-2 and J is TRBJ2-3; TRBD1 aligns across 10 bases. CDR3 size: 14 residues. From germline, CDR1 is SGHAT and CDR2 FQNNGV. J was trimmed by 5 bases and V by 4 bases; bases with no gene match: 3. CDR3 DNA sequence: TGTGCCAGCAGCTCGGGGACAGGGGAAGATACGCAGTATTTT. This translates into CASSSGTGEDTQYF.

This chain connects TRBV10-3 to TRBJ2-7; tentative D call: TRBD2 (5 bases). The CDR3 consists of 15 residues. V was pared by 4 bases and J by 2 bases, with 15 bases between. Germline values: CDR1 ENHRY, CDR2 SYGVKD. The CDR3 here is CAISGRLDNTYEQYF. The CDR3 DNA is TGTGCCATCAGTGGGAGGCTCGATAACACCTACGAGCAGTACTTC.

A few counts support this clonotype. The chain links TRBV11-2 to TRBJ1-4; TRBD1 is a possible D gene (5 bases). CDR3 length equals 12 residues. Deletions cut 1 base from V and 14 bases from J, with 11 bases between. Germline-derived CDR1 and CDR2 are SGHAT and FQNNGV. The CDR3 region has the DNA TGTGCCAGCAGCTTAGTTAGCAGGGATCTGTTTTTT. Amino acid sequence: CASSLVSRDLFF.

This chain connects TRBV4-2 to TRBJ1-1, with D hard to call. The CDR3 spans 15 residues. Germline V lookup: CDR1 LGHNA, CDR2 YNFKEQ. With 1 base removed from V and 0 bases from J, the gap between germline ends came to 9 bases. CDR3 loop: CASSQGGRVNTEAFF. The CDR3 bases are TGTGCCAGCAGCCAAGGGGGTAGGGTGAACACTGAAGCTTTCTTT.

The rearrangement joins TRBV6-2 or TRBV6-3 to TRBJ1-1; TRBD1 might be the D (5 bases). CDR1 and CDR2 from the germline V gene are MNHEY and SVGEGT. There are 14 residues in the CDR3. The V end lost 6 bases, the J end lost 3 bases, and 14 bases lay between the germline ends. Here the CDR3 reads CASRSLRGYTEAFF. The CDR3 DNA reads as TGTGCCAGCAGGAGCCTCCGGGGGTACACTGAAGCTTTCTTT.

In its sample, this clonotype was seen a few times. This chain joins TRBV29-1 and TRBJ2-3; 11 bases line up with TRBD2. V was pared by 3 bases and J by 2 bases, with 7 bases of the junction left unmatched. The CDR3 runs to 16 residues. Germline V lookup: CDR1 SQVTM, CDR2 ANQGSEA. CDR3 amino acids: CSVDGTSGLFTDTQYF. CDR3 DNA sequence: TGCAGCGTTGACGGGACTAGCGGACTCTTCACAGATACGCAGTATTTT.